This T cell receptor beta chain appears in the sequencing data of a study of T-cell memory formation after mild COVID-19. Across the study: Most TCR clusters belonged to a single donor.

General study points: Some SARS-CoV-2-responding clones were already detected in memory before infection.

TCRdb re-analysed the 5' RACE reads in MiXCR, keeping a single row per CDR3 protein. The sample carries roughly 600,000 distinct CDR3 sequences, roughly 17% recorded once. A note on this clonotype: What it recognizes is unknown.

Germline CDR1 SEHNR, CDR2 FQNEAQ (reference sequence). The CDR3 runs 12 residues. The V and J ends lost 5 bases and 4 bases respectively, with 8 bases between them. The chain recombines TRBV7-9 with TRBJ1-2; D is unresolved. The sequencing input was PBMCs or a T cell subset sorted from them (not recorded which). This TCR came from an adult woman who had mild COVID-19 (a few samples of this study predate the infection). Cell type and time point are not known. The CDR3 sequence: CASSPRVYGYTF. DNA of the CDR3: TGTGCCAGCAGCCCCCGGGTCTATGGCTACACCTTC.